This T cell receptor beta chain was retrieved from a study of chemoradiotherapy in HPV16-positive cancers. Study-wide findings and caveats: Non-HPV-specific T cells did not expand in tumors during treatment, whereas candidate HPV-specific clones and E7-related motifs did. In HPV16-positive patients, HPV-responsive T-cell expansion tracked better recurrence-free survival. Functional assays defining HPV-specific T cells used only a couple of HPV16-positive patients.

The data were produced by immunoSEQ multiplex PCR, yet TCRdb's version contains in-frame clones alone and is incomplete. This sample has about 32,000 clones, with approximately 90% found just once. As to this clone: Its antigen remains unidentified.

Samples were taken several times over chemoradiotherapy. This receptor was identified in a human donor with HPV-associated anogenital cancer. Here the sequenced sample was blood, taken from a patient who underwent chemoradiotherapy.

The CDR3 bases are TGTGCCAGTAGCGGGACAGGGGTCTTATATCAGCCCCAGCATTTT. Residues: CASSGTGVLYQPQHF. The chain joins TRBV19 to TRBJ1-5, with TRBD1 matching over 10 bases. Trimming cost V 6 bases and J 5 bases; bases outside gene matches: 7. From germline, CDR1 is LNHDA and CDR2 SQIVND (reference sequence). CDR3 length: 15 amino acids.